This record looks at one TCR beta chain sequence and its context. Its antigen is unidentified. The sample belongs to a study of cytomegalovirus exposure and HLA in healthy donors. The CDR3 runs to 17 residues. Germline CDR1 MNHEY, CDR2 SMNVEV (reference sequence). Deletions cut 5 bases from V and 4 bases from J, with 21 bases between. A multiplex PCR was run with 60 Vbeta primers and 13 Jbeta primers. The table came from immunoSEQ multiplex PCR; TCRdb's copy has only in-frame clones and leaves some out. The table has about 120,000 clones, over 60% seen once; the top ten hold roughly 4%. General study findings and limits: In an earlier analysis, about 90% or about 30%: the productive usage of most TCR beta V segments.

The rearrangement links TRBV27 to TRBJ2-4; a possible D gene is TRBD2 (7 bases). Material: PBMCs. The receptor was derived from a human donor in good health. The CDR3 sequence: CASSPPGAGVRKNIQYF. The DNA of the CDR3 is TGTGCCAGCAGTCCACCAGGGGCGGGAGTACGGAAAAACATTCAGTACTTC.